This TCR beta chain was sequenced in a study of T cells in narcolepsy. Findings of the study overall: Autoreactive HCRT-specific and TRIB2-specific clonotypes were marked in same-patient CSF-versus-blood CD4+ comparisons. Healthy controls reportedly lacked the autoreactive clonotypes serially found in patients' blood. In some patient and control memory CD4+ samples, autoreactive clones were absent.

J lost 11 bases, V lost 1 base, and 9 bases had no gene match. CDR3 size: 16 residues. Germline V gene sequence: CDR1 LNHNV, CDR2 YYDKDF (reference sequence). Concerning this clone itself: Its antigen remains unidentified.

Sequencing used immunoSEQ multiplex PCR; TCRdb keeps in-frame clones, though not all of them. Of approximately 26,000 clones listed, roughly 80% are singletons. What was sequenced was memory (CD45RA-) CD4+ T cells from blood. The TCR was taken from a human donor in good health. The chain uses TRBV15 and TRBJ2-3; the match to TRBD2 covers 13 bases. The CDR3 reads CATSRVRTSGSMGQYF. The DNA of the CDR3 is TGTGCCACCAGCAGAGTCCGGACTAGCGGGAGTATGGGGCAGTATTTT.